The clone carrying this TCR beta chain has more than one count but fewer than ten. Its antigen is unidentified. Germline loops: CDR1 LNHDA, CDR2 SQIVND (reference sequence). The V end lost 5 bases, the J end lost 4 bases, and 14 bases lay between the germline ends. CDR3 size: 15 residues. This sample is drawn from a study of vaccination effects on CD4 cells after COVID-19. Regarding the study as a whole: Late after vaccination, infection- and vaccine-induced clones showed marked clonal contraction.

Here immunoSEQ multiplex PCR was the method, and the copy in TCRdb shows in-frame clones only, minus some. The top ten clones hold under 3.5% of a sample with roughly 56,000 clones, around 80% of them seen once. When less than 12 days of culture had elapsed, CD4+ T cells were isolated. None of these healthy vaccinees had been infected with SARS-CoV-2 before vaccination. Half of the medium was exchanged for IL-2 medium on both days 3 and 7. The receptor was isolated from a human donor who received a COVID-19 vaccine. This specimen consisted of CD4+ T cells from PBMCs cultured without peptide, obtained before COVID-19 vaccination. The chain links TRBV19 to TRBJ2-2; D might be TRBD1 (6 bases). The CDR3 bases are TGTGCCAGTAGTGCTGACAGGTTCGGCACCGGGGAGCTGTTTTTT. This codes for CASSADRFGTGELFF.